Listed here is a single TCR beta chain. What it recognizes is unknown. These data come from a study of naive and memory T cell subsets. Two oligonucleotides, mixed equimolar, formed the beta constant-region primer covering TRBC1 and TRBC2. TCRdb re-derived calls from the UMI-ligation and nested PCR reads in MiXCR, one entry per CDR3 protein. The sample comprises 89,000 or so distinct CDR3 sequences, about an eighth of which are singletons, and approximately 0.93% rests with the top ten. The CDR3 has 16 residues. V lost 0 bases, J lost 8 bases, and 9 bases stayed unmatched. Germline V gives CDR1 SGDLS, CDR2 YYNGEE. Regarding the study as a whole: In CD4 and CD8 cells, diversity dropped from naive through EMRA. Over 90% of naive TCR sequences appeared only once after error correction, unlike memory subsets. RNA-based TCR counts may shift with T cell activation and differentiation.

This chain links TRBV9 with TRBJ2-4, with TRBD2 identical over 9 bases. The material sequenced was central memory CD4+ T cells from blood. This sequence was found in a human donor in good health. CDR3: CASSVDAGGPRDIQYF. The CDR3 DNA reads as TGTGCCAGCAGCGTAGACGCGGGAGGGCCACGGGACATTCAGTACTTC.